A selection of T cell receptor beta chains follows, all from one sample in a study of cytomegalovirus exposure and HLA in healthy donors. Profiling relied on immunoSEQ multiplex PCR, and the TCRdb table lists in-frame clones only, not all of them. In the table there are 95,000 to 150,000 clones, 60% to 85% of which are singletons. Source material: PBMCs. The receptors originated from a man between 25 and 39 years old in good health and CMV-seronegative. CDR3s include the opening cysteine and the closing phenylalanine or tryptophan. The D gene is left open where the match is weak. Clone size is shown for a subset of rows, as once, few, many or a class of expanded clone.

>TRBV5-1|TRBJ2-3|.|.
CASSLGGADTQYF
TGCGCCAGCAGCTTGGGGGGGGCAGATACGCAGTATTTT
>TRBV27|TRBJ2-7|.|few
CASSLTGGRGNEQYF
TGTGCCAGCAGTTTAACGGGGGGCAGGGGAAACGAGCAGTACTTC
>TRBV15|TRBJ2-5|.|.
CATSMLTGEYQETQYF
TGTGCCACCAGCATGTTGACAGGAGAGTACCAAGAGACCCAGTACTTC
>TRBV7-2|TRBJ2-3|.|few
CASSLAYPGPQGDTQYF
TGTGCCAGCAGCTTAGCGTACCCAGGACCCCAGGGAGATACGCAGTATTTT
>TRBV6-5|TRBJ2-7|TRBD1|few
CASSYGTGGREQYF
TGTGCCAGCAGTTACGGAACAGGGGGCCGGGAGCAGTACTTC
>TRBV27|TRBJ2-7|TRBD1|.
CASSSGTGGYEQYF
TGTGCCAGCAGTTCCGGGACAGGGGGCTACGAGCAGTACTTC
>TRBV2|TRBJ2-1|.|.
CASSDLNRLPYNEQFF
TGTGCCAGCAGTGACCTCAACAGGTTGCCCTACAATGAGCAGTTCTTC
>TRBV12-5|TRBJ1-1|.|.
CASGDSMNTEAFF
TGTGCTAGTGGGGACAGTATGAACACTGAAGCTTTCTTT
>TRBV10-1|TRBJ1-2|.|.
CASSQGLNYGYTF
TGCGCCAGCAGCCAGGGCCTTAACTATGGCTACACCTTC
>TRBV28|TRBJ1-5|.|.
CASFSGGRTDQPQHF
TGTGCCAGCTTTAGCGGAGGGAGAACCGATCAGCCCCAGCATTTT
>TRBV6-1|TRBJ2-7|TRBD1|.
CASSVIDRGNYEQYF
TGTGCCAGCAGTGTTATCGACAGGGGGAACTACGAGCAGTACTTC
>TRBV7-2|TRBJ1-5|TRBD1|.
CASSLDRGPQPQHF
TGTGCCAGCAGCTTAGACAGGGGACCCCAGCCCCAGCATTTT
>TRBV11-3|TRBJ2-1|.|.
CASSLVGGEQFF
TGTGCCAGCAGCTTAGTCGGAGGGGAACAGTTCTTC
>TRBV28|TRBJ2-2|TRBD1|.
CASSPTGGRTGELFF
TGTGCCAGCAGTCCGACAGGGGGCAGAACCGGGGAGCTGTTTTTT
>TRBV27|TRBJ2-3|TRBD2|.
CASSLEATSGVTDTQYF
TGTGCCAGCAGTTTGGAGGCCACTAGCGGGGTTACAGATACGCAGTATTTT
>TRBV15|TRBJ2-7|TRBD1|.
CATSRDRGPEQYF
TGTGCCACCAGCAGGGACAGGGGCCCCGAGCAGTACTTC
>TRBV9|TRBJ2-3|TRBD2|.
CASSRPGGGTDTQYF
TGTGCCAGCAGCCGACCGGGGGGGGGCACAGATACGCAGTATTTT
>TRBV19|TRBJ1-2|.|.
CASTTGLGGYTF
TGTGCCAGTACAACAGGGCTCGGTGGCTACACCTTC
>TRBV6-1|TRBJ2-1|TRBD1|.
CASSRTGAYNEQFF
TGTGCCAGCAGTCGGACAGGGGCATACAATGAGCAGTTCTTC
>TRBV7-2|TRBJ2-7|TRBD1|.
CASSPDRGLYEQYF
TGTGCCAGCAGCCCAGACAGGGGGCTCTACGAGCAGTACTTC
>TRBV27|TRBJ1-1|.|.
CASSLSPGRPQGLEAFF
TGTGCCAGCAGTTTAAGCCCAGGTCGACCTCAGGGGCTTGAAGCTTTCTTT
>TRBV7-2|TRBJ1-4|.|.
CASSSTVGEKLFF
TGTGCCAGCAGCTCGACAGTAGGTGAAAAACTGTTTTTT
>TRBV5-1|TRBJ2-5|TRBD1|.
CASSLRPRTGITETQYF
TGCGCCAGCAGCTTGAGACCCCGGACAGGGATAACGGAGACCCAGTACTTC
>TRBV18|TRBJ2-7|.|.
CASSPGRSSSSYEQYF
TGTGCCAGCTCACCCGGTAGATCGTCCTCCTCCTACGAGCAGTACTTC
>TRBV28|TRBJ2-1|TRBD1|.
CASSYPGTDNEQFF
TGTGCCAGCAGTTACCCCGGGACAGATAATGAGCAGTTCTTC
>TRBV18|TRBJ1-4|TRBD1|.
CASSPLSGGNEKLFF
TGTGCCAGCTCACCACTCTCAGGGGGCAATGAAAAACTGTTTTTT
>TRBV19|TRBJ1-2|.|.
CASSVGTITGSHGYTF
TGTGCCAGTAGTGTCGGTACGATTACAGGGTCCCATGGCTACACCTTC
>TRBV14|TRBJ2-7|TRBD1|.
CASSRGVSGTGRYEQYF
TGTGCCAGCAGCCGGGGGGTCTCCGGGACAGGGAGGTACGAGCAGTACTTC